Listed below are T cell receptor beta chains from one sample, sequenced in a study of cytomegalovirus exposure and HLA in healthy donors. Assay used: immunoSEQ multiplex PCR; TCRdb lists only in-frame clones, some missing. The sample lists 100,000 to 150,000 clones, about 80% occurring once. The sequenced material came from PBMCs. These TCRs come from a man aged 40-50 years in good health and CMV-seronegative. Each CDR3 is given with its conserved first and last residue.

v_gene,j_gene,CDR3aa
TRBV4-1,TRBJ2-2,CASSQDAGGTGELFF
TRBV7-9,TRBJ2-3,CASSFRLAGTDTQYF
TRBV4-1,TRBJ1-5,CASSQAVGGQGSNQPQHF
TRBV2,TRBJ2-7,CASGPRLAGTYEQYF
TRBV2,TRBJ1-5,CASNAVQGLQPQHF
TRBV7-9,TRBJ2-1,CASSSGTSGRSYNEQFF
TRBV6-6,TRBJ1-1,CASEQGPMNTEAFF
TRBV10-2,TRBJ1-2,CASSLQGGPYGYTF
TRBV6-1,TRBJ1-5,CASSGTNSNQPQHF
TRBV6-1,TRBJ1-5,CASSVLGGGNQPQHF
TRBV6-5,TRBJ1-2,CASRRQGADYGYTF
TRBV5-1,TRBJ2-7,CASSGQTYEQYF
TRBV6-1,TRBJ2-5,CASSEAPAGSQETQYF
TRBV7-8,TRBJ2-4,CASSLVLNIQYF
TRBV25-1,TRBJ2-7,CASSGRTGGKFGYEQYF
TRBV5-4,TRBJ2-5,CASSLGTSGGLDQETQYF
TRBV28,TRBJ2-7,CASSSSGHTTSGSPYEQYF
TRBV15,TRBJ1-1,CATSRGTPNTEAFF
TRBV6-6,TRBJ2-4,CASSRTGAGNIQYF
TRBV28,TRBJ1-3,CASSLSPVASGNTIYF
TRBV6-1,TRBJ1-1,CASTRQGVTEAFF
TRBV7-9,TRBJ2-3,CASSRWASGSTDTQYF
TRBV19,TRBJ1-1,CASSSGGYTEAFF
TRBV15,TRBJ2-2,CATSRVQTGELFF
TRBV7-8,TRBJ2-7,CASSLGHKPPYEQYF
TRBV7-2,TRBJ2-1,CASSEGTVSYNEQFF
TRBV6-5,TRBJ2-3,CASSGAGTSPDTQYF
TRBV6-5,TRBJ1-5,CASNRGRGQPQHF
TRBV5-4,TRBJ2-7,CASSHPGGQEQYF
TRBV25-1,TRBJ1-4,CASGGRGTGNEKLFF
TRBV4-1,TRBJ2-1,CASSQDQNSYANEQFF
TRBV9,TRBJ2-5,CASSVATGGYQETQYF
TRBV5-6,TRBJ2-5,CASSLFSGGAIKTQYF
TRBV7-2,TRBJ2-7,CASSFNLVRTGEQYF
TRBV2,TRBJ1-3,CASGTGGPGNTIYF
TRBV19,TRBJ2-1,CASSILAPSSYNEQFF
TRBV7-3,TRBJ2-5,CASSLTGGTGMETQYF
TRBV6-6,TRBJ2-3,CASSYLTGADTQYF
TRBV2,TRBJ1-1,CATNQDRMNTEAFF
TRBV1,TRBJ2-3,CTSSQEIPLAGVCTDTQYF
TRBV5-4,TRBJ2-2,CASRPGQGKTGELFF
TRBV5-1,TRBJ1-2,CASSSGYYGYTF
TRBV29-1,TRBJ1-2,CSVEEQQGDNGYTF
TRBV6-1,TRBJ2-3,CASSEGTVGTDTQYF
TRBV19,TRBJ2-1,CASNAEGRYEQFF
TRBV5-1,TRBJ1-2,CASSHDRDYGYTF
TRBV30,TRBJ2-2,CAWRRDRNTGELFF
TRBV2,TRBJ2-7,CASSEVLAGGYEQYF
TRBV15,TRBJ1-4,CATSPRWFGTPNEKLFF
TRBV30,TRBJ1-4,CAWSASEKLFF
TRBV2,TRBJ2-2,CASSPDSGKSTGELFF
TRBV28,TRBJ1-2,CASRPSGGTYGYTF
TRBV2,TRBJ2-5,CASSERETQYF
TRBV5-4,TRBJ2-3,CASSFGGGSTDTQYF
TRBV27,TRBJ2-1,CASSSLGGEQFF
TRBV30,TRBJ1-6,CACSTGNNSPLHF
TRBV27,TRBJ1-5,CASSLQGANQPQHF
TRBV27,TRBJ1-4,CASSKGQARNEKLFF